This T cell receptor (beta chain) was captured in a study of shared clonotypes between healthy human individuals. Across the study: The plates for each donor numbered three CD4 naive, three CD4 memory, two CD8 naive and one CD8 memory.

For this clone: Its antigen is undetermined.

The germline gives CDR1 GTSNPN, CDR2 SVGIG (reference sequence). J gave up 8 bases and V 4 bases, and 11 bases lay outside the gene matches. The CDR3 extends over 15 amino acids. Study-wide points: Naive subsets generally exceeded memory subsets in estimated richness. Expectations were that clonotype sharing among donors would be affected by sequencing depth.

Splitting of each subset's genomic DNA was done evenly across several immunoSEQ plates. Repertoires were generated with immunoSEQ multiplex PCR, while TCRdb's copy carries only in-frame clones and drops some. Seen here are approximately 640,000 clones, 90% observed once, and the top ten hold 30% to 40%. Sequenced: memory CD8+ T cells from PBMCs. The subset here: CD45RO+ cells pooled with CCR7-negative TemRA cells. The V call is TRBV30, the J call TRBJ2-1; 10 bases are a match to TRBD1. This clonotype was obtained from a young man in good health. Some clones in this sample may be carry-over from other donors' samples. CDR3 amino acids: CAWTPLGQGGDEQFF. CDR3 DNA: TGTGCCTGGACCCCCCTCGGACAGGGGGGCGATGAGCAGTTCTTC.